These 27 T cell receptor beta chains share one sample of origin, sequenced in a study of blood T cells in healthy people across ages. Together with a sample-barcoded 5' primer, a J-beta primer mix was included in a second PCR lasting about 7 to 12 cycles. A single record per CDR3 protein comes from TCRdb applying MiXCR to the 5' RACE reads. The sample includes over a million distinct CDR3 sequences, approximately 43% seen only once; the top ten take roughly 3.7%. The source material was blood. The origin of the receptors is a woman between 18 and 30 years old in good health.

The genes are TRBV4-1 and TRBJ2-7; D gene ambiguous. The CDR3 length is 14 residues. Trimming stripped 1 base from V and 4 bases from J, with 11 bases between. Germline CDR1 reads MGHRA; CDR2 reads YSYEKL. The CDR3: CASSQGVFGYEQYF. The CDR3 region has the DNA TGCGCCAGCAGCCAAGGGGTTTTCGGTTACGAGCAGTACTTC.

The rearrangement joins TRBV27 to TRBJ2-4; 7 nucleotides agree with TRBD2. Germline CDR1 reads MNHEY; CDR2 reads SMNVEV (reference sequence). This CDR3 has 12 amino acids. V lost 5 bases to trimming and J lost 13 bases; unmatched junction nucleotides: 8. The CDR3 reads CASSQGTREQYF. As DNA, the CDR3 is TGTGCCAGCAGTCAGGGTACGCGGGAGCAGTACTTC.

This clonotype appeared a few times. J is TRBJ2-3 and V is TRBV7-2; 13 positions agree with TRBD2. The CDR3 is 16 residues long. Germline CDR1 and CDR2: SGHTA and FQGNSA. V was clipped by 0 bases and J by 6 bases; unmatched bases: 3. CDR3 in DNA: TGTGCCAGCAGCTTAGCGTGGACTAGCGGGAGTGATACGCAGTATTTT. This translates into CASSLAWTSGSDTQYF.

The V call is TRBV25-1, the J call TRBJ2-7, with D unresolved. With 8 bases removed from V and 7 bases from J, the gap between germline ends came to 18 bases. This CDR3 region has 13 residues. Germline values: CDR1 MGHDK, CDR2 SYGVNS. The CDR3 DNA sequence: TGTGCCAGCCGCCCCGACCCCTACAATGAGCAGTACTTC. Translated: CASRPDPYNEQYF.

V usage is TRBV28 and J usage is TRBJ1-4, with 10 bases fitting TRBD1. The ends lost 3 bases at V and 5 bases at J; junction bases unmatched: 3. Germline V gene lookup returns CDR1 MDHEN and CDR2 SYDVKM. The CDR3 is 15 amino acids. CDR3 protein: CASSFRDRGNEKLFF. CDR3 nucleotide sequence: TGTGCCAGCAGTTTCCGGGACAGGGGAAATGAAAAACTGTTTTTT.

This clonotype was counted only a few times. CDR3 sequence (DNA): TGTGCCAGCAGTTACGATTGGGGAACAGATACGCAGTATTTT. It encodes CASSYDWGTDTQYF. This sequence joins TRBV6-5 and TRBJ2-3; D ambiguous. This CDR3 is 14 amino acids long. Germline V gene data show CDR1 as MNHEY and CDR2 as SVGAGI. V was trimmed by 2 bases and J by 3 bases, leaving 9 bases between them.

This clonotype has a single count. This rearrangement joins TRBV2 to TRBJ2-1, with D perhaps matching TRBD2 (6 bases). This CDR3 is 16 amino acids long. The germline gives CDR1 SNHLY, CDR2 FYNNEI. The ends were cut back, 8 bases at V and 0 bases at J, with 17 bases in the middle. The CDR3 DNA reads TGTGCCAGCGGATCCCCACTAGCTGACTCCTACAATGAGCAGTTCTTC. The encoded protein is CASGSPLADSYNEQFF.

The genes are TRBV19 and TRBJ2-7; TRBD2 agrees at 8 bases. V lost 4 bases to trimming and J lost 7 bases; unmatched junction nucleotides: 12. This CDR3 is 15 amino acids long. The germline CDR1 and CDR2 sequences are LNHDA and SQIVND (reference sequence). As DNA, the CDR3 is TGTGCCAGTAGTAAAACTAGCGGAGATTACAATGAGCAGTACTTC. It specifies CASSKTSGDYNEQYF.

The sample holds a few counts of this clonotype. V is TRBV20-1 and J is TRBJ2-3; 14 bases map to TRBD2. The CDR3 is 19 amino acids. J was trimmed by 2 bases and V by 4 bases; bases with no gene match: 14. Germline CDR1 is DFQATT and CDR2 is SNEGSKA (reference sequence). For the CDR3, the DNA is TGCAGTGCTACCTGGACTAGCGGGAGGACCAAGAGAACCACAGATACGCAGTATTTT. It translates to CSATWTSGRTKRTTDTQYF.

This clonotype was seen ten or more times. The CDR3 region is CSVRGGQAGSTDTQYF. CDR3 in DNA: TGCAGCGTGCGAGGGGGACAAGCGGGGAGCACAGATACGCAGTATTTT. The chain combines TRBV29-1 with TRBJ2-3; D perhaps matches TRBD2 (7 bases). This CDR3 region has 16 residues. V was clipped by 6 bases and J by 0 bases, with 19 bases between them. The germline gives CDR1 SQVTM, CDR2 ANQGSEA.

The rearrangement joins TRBV12-3 or TRBV12-4 to TRBJ1-5, with a weak D call TRBD1 (6 bases). This CDR3 contains 14 residues. The germline V and J ends were trimmed by 6 bases and 5 bases, with 14 bases remaining between them. This CDR3 reads CASSSEGGYQPQHF. The CDR3, as DNA: TGTGCCAGCAGCTCAGAAGGGGGTTATCAGCCCCAGCATTTT.

This rearrangement joins TRBV29-1 to TRBJ1-1; weak D call: TRBD1 (5 bases). Germline V gene data show CDR1 as SQVTM and CDR2 as ANQGSEA. CDR3 length: 12 residues. V was shortened by 4 bases and J by 3 bases, with 9 bases between the two germline ends. For the CDR3, the DNA is TGCAGCGTTGTGGGGGGGTACACTGAAGCTTTCTTT. Residues: CSVVGGYTEAFF.

V gene TRBV6-5 combines with J gene TRBJ1-1; D gene uncertain. V lost 0 bases, J lost 6 bases, and 11 bases lay in between. This CDR3 spans 14 amino acids. The germline V gene has CDR1 MNHEY and CDR2 SVGAGI. CDR3 DNA sequence: TGTGCCAGCAGTTACTCGCAGGTTACCGCTGAAGCTTTCTTT. Protein: CASSYSQVTAEAFF.

The rearrangement joins TRBV20-1 to TRBJ2-1, with TRBD2 as a possible D gene (5 bases). The CDR3 has 15 residues. V was shortened by 0 bases and J by 2 bases, with 11 bases between the two germline ends. The germline V gene has CDR1 DFQATT and CDR2 SNEGSKA (reference sequence). The CDR3 is CSARDREAPYNEQFF. CDR3 in DNA: TGCAGTGCTAGAGATCGGGAAGCTCCCTACAATGAGCAGTTCTTC.

This rearrangement joins TRBV12-3 or TRBV12-4 to TRBJ2-6; a weak D match, TRBD2 (5 bases). The V end was cut by 4 bases, the J end by 3 bases, with 7 bases between. The CDR3 runs 14 residues. The CDR3 sequence is CASSSGGGANVLTF. The DNA for the CDR3 is TGTGCCAGCAGTTCAGGAGGTGGGGCCAACGTCCTGACTTTC.

The chain couples TRBV7-6 to TRBJ2-3, with D unclear. V dropped 1 base and J dropped 5 bases, with 13 bases sitting between them. The CDR3 length is 15 residues. CDR1 is SGHVS and CDR2 is FNYEAQ in the germline V gene. As DNA, the CDR3 is TGTGCCAGCAGCTTAGGGTCCAGAGGTTTAGATACGCAGTATTTT. It codes for CASSLGSRGLDTQYF.

This chain uses TRBV4-1 with TRBJ2-4; 9 bases align to TRBD2. CDR1 and CDR2 (germline): MGHRA, YSYEKL. J was trimmed by 0 bases and V by 1 base; bases with no gene match: 7. The CDR3 extends over 18 amino acids. The CDR3 reads CASSQGGASGVAKNIQYF. In nucleotides, the CDR3 is TGCGCCAGCAGCCAAGGCGGTGCTAGCGGGGTAGCCAAAAACATTCAGTACTTC.

This clonotype came up a few times. The V call is TRBV4-3, the J call TRBJ1-6, with a possible D match to TRBD1 (5 bases). The germline CDR1 and CDR2 sequences are LGHNA and YSLEER. Trimming cost V 1 base and J 2 bases, with 9 bases left between them. This CDR3 has 16 amino acids. The DNA of the CDR3 is TGCGCCAGCAGCCAAGTGTCGGGGCCCTATAATTCACCCCTCCACTTT. This encodes CASSQVSGPYNSPLHF.

The chain employs TRBV7-2 and TRBJ1-5; D is undetermined. The CDR3 runs to 15 residues. Germline loops: CDR1 SGHTA, CDR2 FQGNSA. V lost 5 bases and J 2 bases, leaving 13 bases between the germline ends. Here the CDR3 reads CASSPDREGNQPQHF. For the CDR3, the DNA is TGTGCCAGCAGCCCCGATCGGGAAGGCAATCAGCCCCAGCATTTT.

The chain employs TRBV6-5 and TRBJ2-2, with 9 positions matching TRBD2. The CDR3 is 16 residues long. Trimming removed 4 bases from V and 8 bases from J; junction bases left unmatched: 11. Germline assignment: CDR1 MNHEY and CDR2 SVGAGI. Here the CDR3 reads CASSLYWTSVRGELFF. CDR3 nucleotide sequence: TGTGCCAGCAGTTTATATTGGACTAGCGTGAGAGGGGAGCTGTTTTTT.

V usage is TRBV9 and J usage is TRBJ2-3; 9 nucleotides match TRBD2. CDR3 size: 18 residues. CDR1 and CDR2 (germline): SGDLS, YYNGEE. V trimming: 0 bases; J trimming: 8 bases; junction bases outside the gene matches: 16. This CDR3 reads CASSVAPLVAGEQGTQYF. The DNA for the CDR3 is TGTGCCAGCAGCGTAGCTCCCCTAGTAGCGGGAGAACAAGGTACGCAGTATTTT.

Worth noting for this clonotype: Germline is not matched at one junction end, which may reflect a read error. V and J are TRBV27 and TRBJ2-7; D unclear. Germline V gene sequence: CDR1 MNHEY, CDR2 SMNVEV (reference sequence). CDR3 length equals 11 residues. CDR3 nucleotides: TGTGCCAGCAGTTCATCCTCCGAGCAGTACTTC. This codes for CASSSSSEQYF.

This sequence joins TRBV5-6 and TRBJ2-7; D is perhaps TRBD2 (5 bases). Germline V gene lookup returns CDR1 SGHDT and CDR2 YYEEEE. The CDR3 covers 14 residues. V was clipped by 4 bases and J by 7 bases, with 18 bases between them. The CDR3 coding sequence is TGTGCCAGCAGCGTTAGGACTGGATACAATGAGCAGTACTTC. Translated, it gives CASSVRTGYNEQYF.

This clonotype was seen a handful of times. This chain links TRBV27 with TRBJ2-7; TRBD2 agrees at 7 bases. CDR1 MNHEY and CDR2 SMNVEV come from the germline V gene (reference sequence). The CDR3 totals 15 residues. After removal of 5 bases from V and 3 bases from J, the junction contained 10 bases not matched to a gene. CDR3 sequence (DNA): TGTGCCAGCAGTCCATATCGAACTAGCGTCTACGAGCAGTACTTC. Residues: CASSPYRTSVYEQYF.

This sequence joins TRBV29-1 and TRBJ1-1; 7 bases are shared with TRBD1. The germline CDR1 and CDR2 sequences are SQVTM and ANQGSEA. After removal of 6 bases from V and 5 bases from J, the junction contained 9 bases not matched to a gene. The CDR3 consists of 13 residues. Written as DNA, the CDR3 is TGCAGCGTGGCCAAGGACAGGTGGACTGAAGCTTTCTTT. Protein product: CSVAKDRWTEAFF.

The chain has TRBV7-8 and TRBJ2-1; 8 bases align to TRBD2. This CDR3 is built from 16 residues. The J segment lost 4 bases and the V segment lost 1 base, leaving 6 bases of the junction unmatched. CDR1 and CDR2 from the germline V gene are SGHVS and FQNEAQ. In DNA, the CDR3 is TGTGCCAGCAGCTTAGTAACTAGCGGTTGGTACAATGAGCAGTTCTTC. It encodes CASSLVTSGWYNEQFF.

This clonotype was found many times. V is TRBV4-1 and J is TRBJ2-1; 10 bases line up with TRBD2. Germline V lookup: CDR1 MGHRA, CDR2 YSYEKL. The CDR3 has 16 residues. V lost 0 bases and J lost 6; bases outside the gene matches: 5. CDR3 coding DNA: TGCGCCAGCAGCCAAGATCCCAGCGGGGGGGCCAATGAGCAGTTCTTC. Translated, it gives CASSQDPSGGANEQFF.